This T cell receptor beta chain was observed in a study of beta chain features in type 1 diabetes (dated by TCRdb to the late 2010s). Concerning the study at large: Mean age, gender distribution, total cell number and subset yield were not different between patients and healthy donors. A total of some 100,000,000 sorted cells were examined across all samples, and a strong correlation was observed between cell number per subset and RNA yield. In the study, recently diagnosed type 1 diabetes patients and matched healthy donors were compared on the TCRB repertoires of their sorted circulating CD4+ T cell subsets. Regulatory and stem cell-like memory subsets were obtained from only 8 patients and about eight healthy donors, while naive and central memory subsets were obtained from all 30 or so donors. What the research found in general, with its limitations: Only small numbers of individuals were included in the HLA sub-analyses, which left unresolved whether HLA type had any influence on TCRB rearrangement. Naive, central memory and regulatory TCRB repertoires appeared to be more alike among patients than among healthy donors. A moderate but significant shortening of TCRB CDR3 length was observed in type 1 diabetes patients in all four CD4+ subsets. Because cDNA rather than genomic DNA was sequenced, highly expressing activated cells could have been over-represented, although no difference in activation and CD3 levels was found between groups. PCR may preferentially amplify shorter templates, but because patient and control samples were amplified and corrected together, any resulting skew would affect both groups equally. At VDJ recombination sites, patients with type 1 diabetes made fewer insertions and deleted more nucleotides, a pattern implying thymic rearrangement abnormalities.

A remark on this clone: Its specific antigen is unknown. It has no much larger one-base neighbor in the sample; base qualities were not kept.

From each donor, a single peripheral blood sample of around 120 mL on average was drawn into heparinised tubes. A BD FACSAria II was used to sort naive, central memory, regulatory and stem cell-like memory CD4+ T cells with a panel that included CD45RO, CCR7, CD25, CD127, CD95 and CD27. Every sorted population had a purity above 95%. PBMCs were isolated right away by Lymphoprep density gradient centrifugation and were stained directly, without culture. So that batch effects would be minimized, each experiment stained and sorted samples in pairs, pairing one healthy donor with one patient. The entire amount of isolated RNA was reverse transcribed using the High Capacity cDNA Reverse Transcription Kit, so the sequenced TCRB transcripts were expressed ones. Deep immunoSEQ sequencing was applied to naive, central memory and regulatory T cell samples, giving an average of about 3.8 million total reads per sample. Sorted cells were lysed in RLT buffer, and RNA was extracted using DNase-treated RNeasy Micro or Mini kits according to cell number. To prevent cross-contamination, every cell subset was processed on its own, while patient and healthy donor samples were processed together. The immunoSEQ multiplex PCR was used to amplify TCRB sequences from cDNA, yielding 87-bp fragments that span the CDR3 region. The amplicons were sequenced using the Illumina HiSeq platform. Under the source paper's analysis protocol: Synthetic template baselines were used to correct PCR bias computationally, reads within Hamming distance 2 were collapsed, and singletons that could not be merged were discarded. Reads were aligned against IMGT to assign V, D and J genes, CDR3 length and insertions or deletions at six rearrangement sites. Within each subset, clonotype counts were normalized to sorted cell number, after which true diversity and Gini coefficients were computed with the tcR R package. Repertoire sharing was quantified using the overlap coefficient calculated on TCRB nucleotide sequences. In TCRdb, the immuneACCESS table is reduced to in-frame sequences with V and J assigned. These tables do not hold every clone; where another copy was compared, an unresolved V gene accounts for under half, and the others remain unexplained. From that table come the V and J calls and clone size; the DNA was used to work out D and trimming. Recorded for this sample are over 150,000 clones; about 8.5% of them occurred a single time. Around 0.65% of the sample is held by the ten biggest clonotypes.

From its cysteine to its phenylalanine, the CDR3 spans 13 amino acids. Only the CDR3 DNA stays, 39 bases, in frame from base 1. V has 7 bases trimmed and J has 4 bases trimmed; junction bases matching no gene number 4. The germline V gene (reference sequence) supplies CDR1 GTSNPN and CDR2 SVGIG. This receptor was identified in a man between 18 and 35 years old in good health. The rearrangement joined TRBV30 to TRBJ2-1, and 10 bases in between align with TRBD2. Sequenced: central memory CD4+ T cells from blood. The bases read TGTGCCTCTAAGCGGGGGGGATACAATGAGCAGTTCTTC. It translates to CASKRGGYNEQFF.